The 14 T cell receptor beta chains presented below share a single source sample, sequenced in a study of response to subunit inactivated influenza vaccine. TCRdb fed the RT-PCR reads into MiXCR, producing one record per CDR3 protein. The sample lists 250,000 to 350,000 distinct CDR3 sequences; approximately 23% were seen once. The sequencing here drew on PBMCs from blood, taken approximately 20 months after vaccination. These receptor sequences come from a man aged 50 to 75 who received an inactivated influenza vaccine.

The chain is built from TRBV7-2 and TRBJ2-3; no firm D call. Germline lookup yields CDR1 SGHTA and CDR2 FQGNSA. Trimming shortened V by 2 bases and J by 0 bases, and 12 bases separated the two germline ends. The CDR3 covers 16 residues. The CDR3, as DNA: TGTGCCAGCAGCTTACGGCGGACCCCTAGCACAGATACGCAGTATTTT. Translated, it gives CASSLRRTPSTDTQYF. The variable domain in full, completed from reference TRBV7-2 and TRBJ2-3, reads GAGVSQSPSNKVTEKGKDVELRCDPISGHTALYWYRQSLGQGLEFLIYFQGNSAPDKSGLPSDRFSAERTGGSVSTLTIQRTQQEDSAVYLCASSLRRTPSTDTQYFGPGTRLTVL.

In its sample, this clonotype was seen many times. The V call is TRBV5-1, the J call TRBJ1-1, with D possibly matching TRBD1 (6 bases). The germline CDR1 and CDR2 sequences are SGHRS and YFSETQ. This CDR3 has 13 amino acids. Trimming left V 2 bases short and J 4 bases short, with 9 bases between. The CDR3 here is CASSLTGSTEAFF. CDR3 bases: TGCGCCAGCAGCTTAACAGGGAGCACTGAAGCTTTCTTT.

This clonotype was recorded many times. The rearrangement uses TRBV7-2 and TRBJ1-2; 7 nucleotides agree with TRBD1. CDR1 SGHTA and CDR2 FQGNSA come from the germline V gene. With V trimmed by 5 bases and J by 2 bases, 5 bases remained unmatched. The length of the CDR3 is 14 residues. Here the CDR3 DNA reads TGTGCCAGCAGCCGCGGACAGGTCAACTATGGCTACACCTTC. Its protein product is CASSRGQVNYGYTF.

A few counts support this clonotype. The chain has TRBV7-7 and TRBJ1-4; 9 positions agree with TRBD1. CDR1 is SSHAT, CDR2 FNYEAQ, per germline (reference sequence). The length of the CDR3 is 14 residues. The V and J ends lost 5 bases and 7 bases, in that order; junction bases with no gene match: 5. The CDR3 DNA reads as TGTGCCAGCAGCCAGGACAGGGGCAGTGAAAAACTGTTTTTT. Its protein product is CASSQDRGSEKLFF.

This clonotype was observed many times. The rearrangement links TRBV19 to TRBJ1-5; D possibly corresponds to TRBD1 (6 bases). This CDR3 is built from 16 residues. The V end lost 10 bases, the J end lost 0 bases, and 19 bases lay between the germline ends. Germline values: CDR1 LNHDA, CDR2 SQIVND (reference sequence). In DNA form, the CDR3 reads TGTGCCACCCGACCCCTCGGACAGACTAGCAATCAGCCCCAGCATTTT. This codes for CATRPLGQTSNQPQHF.

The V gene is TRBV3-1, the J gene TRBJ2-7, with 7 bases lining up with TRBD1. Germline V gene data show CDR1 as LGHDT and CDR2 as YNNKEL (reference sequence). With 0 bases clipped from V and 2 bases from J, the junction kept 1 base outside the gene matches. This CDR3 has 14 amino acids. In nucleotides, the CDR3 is TGTGCCAGCAGCCAAGATACAGGGGCCTACGAGCAGTACTTC. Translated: CASSQDTGAYEQYF.

This chain's CDR3 is CSARRTGVADTQYF. The CDR3 bases are TGCAGTGCTAGAAGGACAGGGGTGGCAGATACGCAGTATTTT. The chain is built from TRBV20-1 and TRBJ2-3, with TRBD1 identical over 9 bases. With V trimmed by 2 bases and J by 4 bases, 4 bases remained unmatched. Germline loops: CDR1 DFQATT, CDR2 SNEGSKA (reference sequence). This CDR3 contains 14 residues.

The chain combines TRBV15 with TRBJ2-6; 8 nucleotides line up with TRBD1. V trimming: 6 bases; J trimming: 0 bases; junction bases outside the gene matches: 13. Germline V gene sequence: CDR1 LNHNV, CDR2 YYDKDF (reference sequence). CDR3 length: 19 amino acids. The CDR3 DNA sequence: TGTGCCACCAGTAACACCAGGGGGCTTTTACCCTCTGGGGCCAACGTCCTGACTTTC. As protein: CATSNTRGLLPSGANVLTF.

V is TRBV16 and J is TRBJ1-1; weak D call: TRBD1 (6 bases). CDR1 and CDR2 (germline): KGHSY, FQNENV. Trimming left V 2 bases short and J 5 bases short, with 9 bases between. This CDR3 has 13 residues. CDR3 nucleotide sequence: TGTGCCAGCAGCCAAAGACAGGTAACTGAAGCTTTCTTT. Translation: CASSQRQVTEAFF.

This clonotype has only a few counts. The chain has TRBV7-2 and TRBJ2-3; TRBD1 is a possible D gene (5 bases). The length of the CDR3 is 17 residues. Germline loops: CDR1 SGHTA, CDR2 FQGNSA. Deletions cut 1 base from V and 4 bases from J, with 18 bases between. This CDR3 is CASSLGKAGWYADTQYF. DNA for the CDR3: TGTGCCAGCAGCTTAGGAAAGGCAGGGTGGTACGCAGATACGCAGTATTTT.

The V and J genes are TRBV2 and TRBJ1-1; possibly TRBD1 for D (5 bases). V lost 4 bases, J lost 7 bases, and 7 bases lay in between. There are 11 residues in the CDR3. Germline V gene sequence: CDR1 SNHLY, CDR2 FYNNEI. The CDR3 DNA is TGTGCCAGCAGTGGGGGCATTGAAGCTTTCTTT. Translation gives CASSGGIEAFF.

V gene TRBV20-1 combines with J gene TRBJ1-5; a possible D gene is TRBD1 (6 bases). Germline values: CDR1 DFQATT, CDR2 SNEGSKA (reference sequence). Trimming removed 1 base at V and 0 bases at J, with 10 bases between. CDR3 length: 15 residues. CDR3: CSARVRGDSNQPQHF. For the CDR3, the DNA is TGCAGTGCTAGAGTTAGGGGGGATAGCAATCAGCCCCAGCATTTT.

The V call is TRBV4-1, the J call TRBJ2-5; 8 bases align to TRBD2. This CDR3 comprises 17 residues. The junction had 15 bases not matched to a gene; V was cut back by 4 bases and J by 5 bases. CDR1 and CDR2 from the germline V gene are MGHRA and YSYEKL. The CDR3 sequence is CASSPGISGASRETQYF. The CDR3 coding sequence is TGCGCCAGCAGCCCGGGTATTAGCGGGGCCTCCCGGGAGACCCAGTACTTC.

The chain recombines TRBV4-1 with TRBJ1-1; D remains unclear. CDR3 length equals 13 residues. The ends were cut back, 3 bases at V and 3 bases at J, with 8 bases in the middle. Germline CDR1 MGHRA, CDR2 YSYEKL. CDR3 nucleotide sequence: TGCGCCAGCAGCCACATCGACGACACTGAAGCTTTCTTT. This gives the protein CASSHIDDTEAFF.